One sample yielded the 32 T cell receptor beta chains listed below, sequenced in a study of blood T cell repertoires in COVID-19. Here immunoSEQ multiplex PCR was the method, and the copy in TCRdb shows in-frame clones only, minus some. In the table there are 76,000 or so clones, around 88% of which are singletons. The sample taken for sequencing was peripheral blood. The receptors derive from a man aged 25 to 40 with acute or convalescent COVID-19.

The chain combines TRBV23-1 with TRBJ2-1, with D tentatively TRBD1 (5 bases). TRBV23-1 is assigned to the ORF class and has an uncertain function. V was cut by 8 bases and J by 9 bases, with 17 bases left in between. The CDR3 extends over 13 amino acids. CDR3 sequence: CASALGVDSEQFF. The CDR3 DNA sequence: TGCGCCAGCGCGCTAGGAGTCGACAGTGAGCAGTTCTTC.

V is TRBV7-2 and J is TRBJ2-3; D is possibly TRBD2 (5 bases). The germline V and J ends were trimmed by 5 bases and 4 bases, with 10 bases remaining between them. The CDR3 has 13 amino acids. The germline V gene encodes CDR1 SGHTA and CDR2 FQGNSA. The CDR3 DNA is TGTGCCAGCAGCGTATCTAGCCCAGATACGCAGTATTTT. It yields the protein CASSVSSPDTQYF.

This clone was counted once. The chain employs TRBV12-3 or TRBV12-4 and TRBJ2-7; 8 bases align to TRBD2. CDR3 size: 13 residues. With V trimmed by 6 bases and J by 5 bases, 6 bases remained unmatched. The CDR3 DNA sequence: TGTGCCAGCAGCATGAGCGGGAGAGACGAGCAGTACTTC. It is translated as CASSMSGRDEQYF.

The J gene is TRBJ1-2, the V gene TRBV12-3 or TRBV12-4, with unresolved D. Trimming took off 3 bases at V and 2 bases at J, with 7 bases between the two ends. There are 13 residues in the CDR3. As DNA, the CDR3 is TGTGCCAGCAGTTTTGGCAGAAACTATGGCTACACCTTC. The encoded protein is CASSFGRNYGYTF.

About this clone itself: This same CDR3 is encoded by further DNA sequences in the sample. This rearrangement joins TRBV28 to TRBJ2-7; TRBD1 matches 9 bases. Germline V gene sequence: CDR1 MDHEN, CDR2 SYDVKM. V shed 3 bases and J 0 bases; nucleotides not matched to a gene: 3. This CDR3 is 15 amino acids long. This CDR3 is CASSFRTGDSYEQYF. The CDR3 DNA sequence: TGTGCCAGCAGTTTTAGGACAGGGGACTCCTACGAGCAGTACTTC.

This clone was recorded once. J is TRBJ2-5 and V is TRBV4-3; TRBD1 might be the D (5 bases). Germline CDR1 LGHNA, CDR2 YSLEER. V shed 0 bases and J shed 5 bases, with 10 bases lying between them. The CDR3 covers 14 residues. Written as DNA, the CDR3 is TGCGCCAGCAGCCAAGACAGGGTAAAGGAGACCCAGTACTTC. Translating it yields CASSQDRVKETQYF.

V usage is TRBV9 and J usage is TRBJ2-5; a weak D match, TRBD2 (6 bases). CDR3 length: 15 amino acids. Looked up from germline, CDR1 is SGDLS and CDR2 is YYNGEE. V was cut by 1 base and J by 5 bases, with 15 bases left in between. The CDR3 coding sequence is TGTGCCAGCAGCGTAACCGTCCGGGAGCAGGAGACCCAGTACTTC. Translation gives CASSVTVREQETQYF.

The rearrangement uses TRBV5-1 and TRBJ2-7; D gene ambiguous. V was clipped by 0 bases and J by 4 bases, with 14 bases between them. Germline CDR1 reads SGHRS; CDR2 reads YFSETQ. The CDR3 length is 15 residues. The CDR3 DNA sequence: TGCGCCAGCAGCTTGGACGGTCGAGGATTTTACGAGCAGTACTTC. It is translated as CASSLDGRGFYEQYF.

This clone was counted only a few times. This chain's CDR3 is CASVRTGAGAFF. The CDR3 DNA sequence: TGTGCCAGCGTCCGGACAGGGGCGGGAGCTTTCTTT. The chain links TRBV7-3 to TRBJ1-1; 9 bases align to TRBD1. J gave up 10 bases and V 8 bases, and 8 bases lay outside the gene matches. Germline V CDR1 and CDR2: SGHTA, FQGTGA. The CDR3 is 12 amino acids.

In nucleotides, the CDR3 is TGTGCCAGCAGCTTAGGAGGGTGGAGCGGGTACTACCAAGAGACCCAGTACTTC. Amino acids: CASSLGGWSGYYQETQYF. The genes are TRBV11-2 and TRBJ2-5; possibly TRBD2 for D (6 bases). CDR1 and CDR2 from the germline V gene are SGHAT and FQNNGV. The CDR3 totals 18 residues. The germline V and J ends were trimmed by 1 base and 0 bases, with 18 bases remaining between them.

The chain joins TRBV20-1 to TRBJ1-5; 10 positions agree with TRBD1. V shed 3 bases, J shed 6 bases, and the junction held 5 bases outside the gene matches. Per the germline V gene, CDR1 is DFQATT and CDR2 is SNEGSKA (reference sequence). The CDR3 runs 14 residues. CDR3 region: CSASDRGRGQPQHF. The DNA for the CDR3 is TGCAGTGCTAGTGACAGGGGGCGCGGTCAGCCCCAGCATTTT.

The CDR3 region is CSAGEASGTQYF. CDR3 coding DNA: TGCAGCGCGGGGGAGGCCTCGGGGACGCAGTATTTT. The V and J genes are TRBV29-1 and TRBJ2-3, with D possibly TRBD2 on 6 matching bases. Germline lookup yields CDR1 SQVTM and CDR2 ANQGSEA. V was cut by 7 bases and J by 9 bases, with 17 bases left in between. The CDR3 extends over 12 amino acids.

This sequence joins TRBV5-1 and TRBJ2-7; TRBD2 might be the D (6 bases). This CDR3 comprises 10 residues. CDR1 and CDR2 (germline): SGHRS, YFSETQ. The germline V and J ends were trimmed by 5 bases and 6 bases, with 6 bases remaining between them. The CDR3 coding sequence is TGCGCCAGCAGGGGGGGCGAGCAGTACTTC. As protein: CASRGGEQYF.

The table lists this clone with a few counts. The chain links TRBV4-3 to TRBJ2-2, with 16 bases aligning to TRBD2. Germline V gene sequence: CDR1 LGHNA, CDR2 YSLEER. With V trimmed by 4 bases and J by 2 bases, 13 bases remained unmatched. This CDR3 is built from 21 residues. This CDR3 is CASSRETMGLAGGPNTGELFF. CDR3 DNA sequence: TGCGCCAGCAGCCGAGAGACTATGGGACTAGCGGGAGGGCCAAACACCGGGGAGCTGTTTTTT.

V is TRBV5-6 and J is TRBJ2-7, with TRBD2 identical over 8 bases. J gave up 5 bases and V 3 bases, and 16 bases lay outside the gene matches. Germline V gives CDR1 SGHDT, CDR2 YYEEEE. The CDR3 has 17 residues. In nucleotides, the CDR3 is TGTGCCAGCAGCTATTTCGTCCCCCGTCGGGAGGGCCACGAGCAGTACTTC. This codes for CASSYFVPRREGHEQYF.

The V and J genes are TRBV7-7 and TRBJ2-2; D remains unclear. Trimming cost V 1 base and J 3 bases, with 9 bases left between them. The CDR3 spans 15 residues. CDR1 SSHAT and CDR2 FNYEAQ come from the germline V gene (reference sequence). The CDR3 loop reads CASSLGVADTGELFF. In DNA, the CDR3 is TGTGCCAGCAGCTTAGGAGTAGCAGACACCGGGGAGCTGTTTTTT.

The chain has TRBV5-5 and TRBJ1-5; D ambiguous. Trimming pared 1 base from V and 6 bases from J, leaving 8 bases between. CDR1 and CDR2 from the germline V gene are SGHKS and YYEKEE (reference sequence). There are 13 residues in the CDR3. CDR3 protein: CASSLSPPQPQHF. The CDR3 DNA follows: TGTGCCAGCAGCTTGAGCCCTCCTCAGCCCCAGCATTTT.

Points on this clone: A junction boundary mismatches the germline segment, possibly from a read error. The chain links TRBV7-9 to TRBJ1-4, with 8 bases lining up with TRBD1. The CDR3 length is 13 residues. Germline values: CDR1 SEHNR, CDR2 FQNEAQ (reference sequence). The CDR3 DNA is TGTGCCACCAGCGGGACAGGTAGCGAAAAACTGTTTTTT. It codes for CATSGTGSEKLFF.

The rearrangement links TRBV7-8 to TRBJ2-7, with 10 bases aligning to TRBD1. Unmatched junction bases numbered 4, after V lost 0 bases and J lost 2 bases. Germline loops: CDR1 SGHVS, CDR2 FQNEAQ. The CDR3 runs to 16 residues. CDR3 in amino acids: CASSLAGTGVTYEQYF. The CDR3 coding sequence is TGTGCCAGCAGCTTAGCCGGGACAGGGGTTACCTACGAGCAGTACTTC. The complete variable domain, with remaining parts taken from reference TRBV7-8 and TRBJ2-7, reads GAGVSQSPRYKVAKRGQDVALRCDPISGHVSLFWYQQALGQGPEFLTYFQNEAQLDKSGLPSDRFFAERPEGSVSTLKIQRTQQEDSAVYLCASSLAGTGVTYEQYFGPGTRLTVT.

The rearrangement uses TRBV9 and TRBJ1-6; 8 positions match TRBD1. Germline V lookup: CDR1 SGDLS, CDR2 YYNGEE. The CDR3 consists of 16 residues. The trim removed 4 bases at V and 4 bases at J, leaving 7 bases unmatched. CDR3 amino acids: CASSRQGSGYNSPLHF. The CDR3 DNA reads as TGTGCCAGCAGCAGACAGGGGAGTGGGTATAATTCACCCCTCCACTTT.

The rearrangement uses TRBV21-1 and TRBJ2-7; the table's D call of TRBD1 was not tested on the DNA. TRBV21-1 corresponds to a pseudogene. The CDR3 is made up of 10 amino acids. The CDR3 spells CASSGQGQYF. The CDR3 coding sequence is TGTGCCAGCAGCGGTCAGGGGCAGTACTTC.

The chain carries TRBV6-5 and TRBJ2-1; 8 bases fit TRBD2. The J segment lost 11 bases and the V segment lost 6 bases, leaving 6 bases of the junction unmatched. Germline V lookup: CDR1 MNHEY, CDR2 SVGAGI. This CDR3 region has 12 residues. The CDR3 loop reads CASSPPGGQQFF. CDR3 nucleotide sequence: TGTGCCAGCAGCCCCCCGGGGGGGCAGCAGTTCTTC.

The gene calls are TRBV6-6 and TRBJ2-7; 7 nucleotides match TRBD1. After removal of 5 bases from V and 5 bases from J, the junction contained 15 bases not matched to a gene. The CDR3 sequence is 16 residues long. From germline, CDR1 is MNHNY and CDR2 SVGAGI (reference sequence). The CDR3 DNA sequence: TGTGCCAGCAGTCAACGACAGGGCCGAATCAGAGACGAGCAGTACTTC. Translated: CASSQRQGRIRDEQYF.

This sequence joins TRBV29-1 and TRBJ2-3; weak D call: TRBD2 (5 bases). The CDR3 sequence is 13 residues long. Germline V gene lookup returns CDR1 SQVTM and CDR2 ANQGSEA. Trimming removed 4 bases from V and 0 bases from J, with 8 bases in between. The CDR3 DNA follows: TGCAGCGTTGTCGGCGGGAGCACAGATACGCAGTATTTT. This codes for CSVVGGSTDTQYF.

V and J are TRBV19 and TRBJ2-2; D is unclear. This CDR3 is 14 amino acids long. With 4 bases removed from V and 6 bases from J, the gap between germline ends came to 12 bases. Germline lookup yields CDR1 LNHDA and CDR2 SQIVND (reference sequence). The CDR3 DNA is TGTGCCAGTAGTACCCTAGGTTTCCCCGGGGAGCTGTTTTTT. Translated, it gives CASSTLGFPGELFF.

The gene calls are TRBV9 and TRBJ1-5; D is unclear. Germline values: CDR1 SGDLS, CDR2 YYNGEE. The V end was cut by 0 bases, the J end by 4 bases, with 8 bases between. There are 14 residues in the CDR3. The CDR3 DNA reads TGTGCCAGCAGCGTAGGCACTACTAATCAGCCCCAGCATTTT. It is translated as CASSVGTTNQPQHF.

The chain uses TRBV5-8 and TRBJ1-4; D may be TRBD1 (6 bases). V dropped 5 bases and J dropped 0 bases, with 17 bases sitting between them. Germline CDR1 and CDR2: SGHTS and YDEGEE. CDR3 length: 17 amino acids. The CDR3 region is CASSLGQFQTTNEKLFF. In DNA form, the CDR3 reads TGTGCCAGCAGTTTAGGACAGTTCCAAACAACTAATGAAAAACTGTTTTTT.

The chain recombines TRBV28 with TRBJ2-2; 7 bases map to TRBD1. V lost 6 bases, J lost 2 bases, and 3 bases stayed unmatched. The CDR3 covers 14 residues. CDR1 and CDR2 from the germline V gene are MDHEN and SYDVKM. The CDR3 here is CASSPGGNTGELFF. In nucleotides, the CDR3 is TGTGCCAGCAGCCCAGGGGGAAACACCGGGGAGCTGTTTTTT.

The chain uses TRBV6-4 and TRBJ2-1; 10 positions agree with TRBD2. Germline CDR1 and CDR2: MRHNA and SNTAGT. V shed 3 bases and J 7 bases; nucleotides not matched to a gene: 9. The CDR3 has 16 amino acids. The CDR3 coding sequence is TGTGCCAGCAGTGAAAACCCTAGCGGGAGTGGTAATGAGCAGTTCTTC. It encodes CASSENPSGSGNEQFF.

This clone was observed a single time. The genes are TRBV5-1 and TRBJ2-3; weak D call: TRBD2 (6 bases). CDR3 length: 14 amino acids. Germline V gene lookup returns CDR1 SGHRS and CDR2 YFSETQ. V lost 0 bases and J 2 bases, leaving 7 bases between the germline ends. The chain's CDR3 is CASSLGTITDTQYF. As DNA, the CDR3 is TGCGCCAGCAGCTTGGGGACTATCACAGATACGCAGTATTTT.

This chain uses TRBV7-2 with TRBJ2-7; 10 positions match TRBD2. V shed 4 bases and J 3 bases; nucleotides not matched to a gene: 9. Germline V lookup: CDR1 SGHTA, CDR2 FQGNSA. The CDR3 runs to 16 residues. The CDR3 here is CASSSGPGTSVYEQYF. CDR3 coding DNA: TGTGCCAGCAGCTCGGGGCCCGGGACTAGCGTCTACGAGCAGTACTTC. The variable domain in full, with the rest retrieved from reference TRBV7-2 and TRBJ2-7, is GAGVSQSPSNKVTEKGKDVELRCDPISGHTALYWYRQSLGQGLEFLIYFQGNSAPDKSGLPSDRFSAERTGGSVSTLTIQRTQQEDSAVYLCASSSGPGTSVYEQYFGPGTRLTVT.

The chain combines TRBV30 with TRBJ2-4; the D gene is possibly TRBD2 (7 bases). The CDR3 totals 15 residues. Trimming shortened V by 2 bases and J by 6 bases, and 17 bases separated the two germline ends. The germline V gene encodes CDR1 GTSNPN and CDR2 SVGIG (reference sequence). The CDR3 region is CAWSKLKGGGNIQYF. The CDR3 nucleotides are TGTGCCTGGAGTAAACTTAAAGGGGGGGGAAACATTCAGTACTTC.